This T cell receptor beta chain was found in a study of blood T cells in healthy people across ages. V lost 0 bases and J lost 7, with 9 bases in between. In germline, CDR1 is SGHTA, CDR2 FQGNSA. This CDR3 is 14 amino acids long. A sample-barcoded 5' primer and a J-beta primer mix were used in a second PCR of about 7 to 11 cycles. TCRdb processed the 5' RACE reads anew with MiXCR; each CDR3 protein has one entry. The sample lists about 290,000 distinct CDR3 sequences, about 25% occurring once. It was approximately 10 milliliters of peripheral blood that were drawn from each donor. This TCR was sampled from a woman in her 70s in good health. The sequenced material came from blood. The chain links TRBV7-2 to TRBJ1-4; no reliable D call. CDR3 region: CASSLAGSGEKLFF. The DNA for the CDR3 is TGTGCCAGCAGCTTAGCTGGGAGCGGTGAAAAACTGTTTTTT.